The TCR beta chain described here comes from a study of CD8+ T cells in alopecia areata. Overall study results and limits: Scalp repertoires also include resident alphabeta T cells from normal skin. Researchers reported that TCR sharing among patients proved less clear than in mice, possibly HLA-linked. For lesional scalp, especially alopecia totalis/universalis, clonality was higher than in normal scalp.

CDR3 size: 14 residues. CDR1 SNHLY and CDR2 FYNNEI come from the germline V gene. V dropped 4 bases and J dropped 4 bases, with 13 bases sitting between them. Cell sorting on a FACSAria was used to separate CD4+ and CD8+ T cells from the PBMCs. RNA extraction and reverse transcription yielded cDNA as sequencing template. The table came from immunoSEQ multiplex PCR; TCRdb's copy has only in-frame clones and leaves some out. The sample gives around 190,000 clones, more than 50% of which show up once; under 5% is in the top ten. This clone was observed a few times. The antigen is not known. The V gene is TRBV2, the J gene TRBJ1-1; the D gene is possibly TRBD1 (5 bases). The origin of this receptor is a human donor in good health. Sequencing used CD8+ T cells sorted from blood. CDR3 sequence: CASSAAGGATEAFF. The DNA of the CDR3 is TGTGCCAGCAGTGCGGCGGGAGGGGCCACTGAAGCTTTCTTT.